This entry features one T cell receptor beta chain sequence. Its antigen is unidentified. This sample stems from a study of T cell responses to AZD1222 COVID-19 vaccine. General study points: Nearly half of unique spike-specific TCRs reportedly avoided B.1.351 and B.1.1.7 mutated regions. The breadth and depth of Spike-specific TCRs increased once two AZD1222 doses had been given.

This CDR3 is built from 13 residues. The ends lost 3 bases at V and 3 bases at J; junction bases unmatched: 3. CDR1 is SGHTS and CDR2 is YDEGEE in the germline V gene. The assay was immunoSEQ multiplex PCR, and TCRdb's table has in-frame clones only and misses some. The table has some 120,000 clones, just over 90% seen once. V gene TRBV5-8 combines with J gene TRBJ2-7; 7 bases agree with TRBD1. The receptor comes from an adult in good health. The source material was peripheral blood, sampled on day 0 of AZD1222 vaccination. The DNA of the CDR3 is TGTGCCAGCAGCTCCGACAGGGTCTACGAGCAGTACTTC. It specifies CASSSDRVYEQYF. The full variable domain, in which reference TRBV5-8 and TRBJ2-7 provide the parts outside the CDR3, is EAGVTQSPTHLIKTRGQQATLRCSPISGHTSVYWYQQALGLGLQFLLWYDEGEERNRGNFPPRFSGRQFPNYSSELNVNALELEDSALYLCASSSDRVYEQYFGPGTRLTVT.